This T cell receptor (beta chain) was found in a study of T cells in Graves' hyperthyroidism and ophthalmopathy. Study in general: Peripheral blood collection took place at initial diagnosis, before any treatment.

At least 3 on the Clinical Activity Score was recorded for ophthalmopathy patients, who also had NOSPECS grade at least 4 and duration under 3 months. CDR3 size: 15 residues. Germline CDR1 and CDR2: LGHDT and YNNKEL (reference sequence). V was pared by 4 bases and J by 6 bases, with 19 bases between. What was amplified from RNA transcripts were TCR beta CDR3 regions. A first-round RT-PCR of the TCR CDR3 used the HTBI primer set. Via MiXCR, TCRdb re-called the multiplex PCR reads, giving one row per CDR3 protein. The sample carries fewer than 750,000 distinct CDR3 sequences, about 15% recorded once. This clonotype was picked up many times.

The J gene is TRBJ2-7, the V gene TRBV3-1; D perhaps matches TRBD1 (5 bases). The sequencing sample was made of blood. The sequence derives from a woman between 50 and 59 years old with Graves' ophthalmopathy. CDR3 residues: CASSRYDRTESEQYF. CDR3 nucleotides: TGTGCCAGCAGCCGCTATGACAGAACCGAGTCCGAGCAGTACTTC.